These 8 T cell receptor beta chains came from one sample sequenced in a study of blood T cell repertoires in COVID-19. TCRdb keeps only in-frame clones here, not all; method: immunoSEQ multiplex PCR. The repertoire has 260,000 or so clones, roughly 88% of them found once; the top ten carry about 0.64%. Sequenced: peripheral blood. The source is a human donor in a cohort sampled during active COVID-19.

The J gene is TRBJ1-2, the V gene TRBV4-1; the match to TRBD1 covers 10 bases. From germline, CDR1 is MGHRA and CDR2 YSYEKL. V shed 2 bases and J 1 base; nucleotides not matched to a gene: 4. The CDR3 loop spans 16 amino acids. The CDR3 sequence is CASSQPGQGRNYGYTF. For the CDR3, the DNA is TGCGCCAGCAGCCAACCGGGACAGGGGCGTAACTATGGCTACACCTTC.

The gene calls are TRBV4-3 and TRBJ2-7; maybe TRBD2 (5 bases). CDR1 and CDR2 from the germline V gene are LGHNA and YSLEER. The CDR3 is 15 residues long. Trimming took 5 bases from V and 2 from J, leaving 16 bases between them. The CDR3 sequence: CASSSKPGDTYEQYF. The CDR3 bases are TGCGCCAGCAGCTCCAAGCCCGGGGATACCTACGAGCAGTACTTC.

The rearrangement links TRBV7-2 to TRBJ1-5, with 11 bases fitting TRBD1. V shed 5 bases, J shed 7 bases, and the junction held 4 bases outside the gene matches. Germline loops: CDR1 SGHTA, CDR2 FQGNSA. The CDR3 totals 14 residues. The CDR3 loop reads CASSRTGGVQPQHF. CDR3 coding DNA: TGTGCCAGCAGCCGGACAGGGGGCGTCCAGCCCCAGCATTTT.

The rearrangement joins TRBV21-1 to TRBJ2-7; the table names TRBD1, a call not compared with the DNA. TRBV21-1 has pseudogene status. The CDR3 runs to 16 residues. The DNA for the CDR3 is TGTGCCAGCAGCAAAGCGGAGGGGGCGCAACGTGACGAGCAGTACTTC. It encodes CASSKAEGAQRDEQYF.

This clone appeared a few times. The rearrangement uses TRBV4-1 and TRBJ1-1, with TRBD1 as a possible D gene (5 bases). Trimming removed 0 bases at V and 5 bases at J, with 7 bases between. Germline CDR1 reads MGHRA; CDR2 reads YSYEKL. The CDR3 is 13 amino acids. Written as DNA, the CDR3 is TGCGCCAGCAGCCAAGAGGGGGGTACTGAAGCTTTCTTT. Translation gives CASSQEGGTEAFF.

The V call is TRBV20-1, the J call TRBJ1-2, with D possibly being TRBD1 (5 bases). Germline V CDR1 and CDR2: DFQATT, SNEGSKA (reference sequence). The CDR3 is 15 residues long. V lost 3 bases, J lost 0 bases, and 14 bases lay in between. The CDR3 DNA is TGCAGTGCTAGTGGGGCGACCCAAGCTAACTATGGCTACACCTTC. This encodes CSASGATQANYGYTF.

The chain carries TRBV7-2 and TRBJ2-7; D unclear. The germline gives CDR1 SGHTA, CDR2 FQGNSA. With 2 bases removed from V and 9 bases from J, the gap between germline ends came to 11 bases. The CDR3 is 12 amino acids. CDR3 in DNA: TGTGCCAGCAGCTTATCAGTGCGGTGGCAGTACTTC. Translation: CASSLSVRWQYF. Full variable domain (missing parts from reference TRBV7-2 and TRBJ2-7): GAGVSQSPSNKVTEKGKDVELRCDPISGHTALYWYRQSLGQGLEFLIYFQGNSAPDKSGLPSDRFSAERTGGSVSTLTIQRTQQEDSAVYLCASSLSVRWQYFGPGTRLTVT.

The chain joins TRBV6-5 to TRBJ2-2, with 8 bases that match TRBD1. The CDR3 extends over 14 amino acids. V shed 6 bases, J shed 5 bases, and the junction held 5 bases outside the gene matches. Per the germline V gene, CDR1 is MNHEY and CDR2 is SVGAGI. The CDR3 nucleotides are TGTGCCAGCAGCCAGGGGGCGAGAACCGGGGAGCTGTTTTTT. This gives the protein CASSQGARTGELFF.